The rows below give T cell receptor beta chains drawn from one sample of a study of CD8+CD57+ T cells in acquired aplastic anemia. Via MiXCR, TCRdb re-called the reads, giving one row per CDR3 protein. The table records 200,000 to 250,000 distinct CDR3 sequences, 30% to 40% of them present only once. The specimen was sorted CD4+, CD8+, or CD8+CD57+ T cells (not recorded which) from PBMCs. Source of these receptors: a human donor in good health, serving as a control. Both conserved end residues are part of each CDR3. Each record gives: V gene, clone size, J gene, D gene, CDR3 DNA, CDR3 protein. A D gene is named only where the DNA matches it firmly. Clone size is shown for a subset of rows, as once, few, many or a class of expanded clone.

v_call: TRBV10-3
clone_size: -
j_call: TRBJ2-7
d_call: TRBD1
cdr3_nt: TGTGCCAGCAGTGCCTACGACAGGGACGAGCAGTACTTC
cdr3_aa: CASSAYDRDEQYF

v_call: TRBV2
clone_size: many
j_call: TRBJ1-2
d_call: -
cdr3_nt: TGTGCCAGCAGCCCAAAGGGGGACGCGTCCTATGGCTACACCTTC
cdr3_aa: CASSPKGDASYGYTF

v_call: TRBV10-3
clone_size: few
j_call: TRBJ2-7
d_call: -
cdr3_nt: TGTGCCATCAAGATGTCGGGAAGCGCCTACGAGCAGTACTTC
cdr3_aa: CAIKMSGSAYEQYF

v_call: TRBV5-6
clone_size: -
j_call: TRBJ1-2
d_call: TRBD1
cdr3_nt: TGTGCCAGCAGCTGGGGGACAGGGGCGGAGGGCTACACCTTC
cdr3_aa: CASSWGTGAEGYTF

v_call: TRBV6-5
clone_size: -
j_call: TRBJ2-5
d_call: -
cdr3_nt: TGTGCCAGCAGTTACCCCCATGCAGGGGCTAACCAAGAGACCCAGTACTTC
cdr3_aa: CASSYPHAGANQETQYF

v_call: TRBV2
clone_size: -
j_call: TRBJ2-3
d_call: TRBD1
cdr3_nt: TGTGCCAGCCGTTTAGTGGGACAGGGAGGGTTCGAGCAGTACTTT
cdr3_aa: CASRLVGQGGFEQYF

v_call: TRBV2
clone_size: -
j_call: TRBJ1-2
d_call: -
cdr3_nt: TGTGCCAGCAGTGTTAGGGGAAGGAACTATGGCTACACCTTC
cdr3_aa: CASSVRGRNYGYTF

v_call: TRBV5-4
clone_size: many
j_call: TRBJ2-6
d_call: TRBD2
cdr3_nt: TGTGCCAGCAGCCCGGGGGGGTCTGGGGCCAACGTCCTGACTTTC
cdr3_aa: CASSPGGSGANVLTF

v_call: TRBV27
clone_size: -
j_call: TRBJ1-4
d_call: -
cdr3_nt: TGTGCCAGCAGTTTACACCATGCTAATGAAAAACTGTTTTTT
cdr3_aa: CASSLHHANEKLFF

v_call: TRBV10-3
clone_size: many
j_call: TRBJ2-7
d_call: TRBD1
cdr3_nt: TGTGCCATCAGGAACAGGGGTGGGGGCTACGAGCAGTACTTC
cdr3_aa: CAIRNRGGGYEQYF

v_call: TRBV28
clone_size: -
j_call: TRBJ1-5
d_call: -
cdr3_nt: TGCGCTACCGGGAGGTATCAGCCCCAGCATTTT
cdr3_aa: CATGRYQPQHF

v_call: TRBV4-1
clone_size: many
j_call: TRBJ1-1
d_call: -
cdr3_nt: TGCGCCAGCAGCCCCATCACGGGGCAGGGAAACACTGAAGCTTTCTTT
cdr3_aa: CASSPITGQGNTEAFF

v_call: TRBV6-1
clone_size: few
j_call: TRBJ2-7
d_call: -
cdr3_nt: TGTGCCAGCAGAAAAGTAGACTCCTACGAGCAGTACTTC
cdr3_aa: CASRKVDSYEQYF

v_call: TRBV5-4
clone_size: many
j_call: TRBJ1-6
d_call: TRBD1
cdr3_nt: TGTGCCAGCAGCTTGGACAGGGGGCAGGACTCACCCCTCCACTTT
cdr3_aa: CASSLDRGQDSPLHF

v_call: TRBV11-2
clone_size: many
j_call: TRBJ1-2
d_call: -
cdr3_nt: TGTGCCAGCAGCTTAGGGGCAGGTGCCTTTAACTATGGCTACACCTTC
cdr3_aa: CASSLGAGAFNYGYTF

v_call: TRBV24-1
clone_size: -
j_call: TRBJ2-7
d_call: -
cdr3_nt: TGTGCCACCAGTGCTAGAGGGGATCGGTCTGAGTACGAGCAGTACTTC
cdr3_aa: CATSARGDRSEYEQYF

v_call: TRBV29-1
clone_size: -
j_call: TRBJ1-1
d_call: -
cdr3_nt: TGCAGCGTGGTGGCGGGAATTGGATTTTCGAACACTGAAGCTTTCTTT
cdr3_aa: CSVVAGIGFSNTEAFF

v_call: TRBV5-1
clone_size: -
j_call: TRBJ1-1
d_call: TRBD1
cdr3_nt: TGCGCCAGCAGCTGGGGGACAGGGACTACTAATGAAGCTTTCTTT
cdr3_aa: CASSWGTGTTNEAFF

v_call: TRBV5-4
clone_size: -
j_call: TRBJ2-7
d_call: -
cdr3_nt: TGTGCCAGCAGCTTGGTGGGGCGACAGGTCTTTATTCTGGACCCCGACTACGAGCAGTACTTC
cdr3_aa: CASSLVGRQVFILDPDYEQYF

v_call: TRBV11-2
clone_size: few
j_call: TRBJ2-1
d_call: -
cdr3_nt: TGTGCCAGCAGCCGGGACTCCTTACGCTACAATGAGCAGTTCTTC
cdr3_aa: CASSRDSLRYNEQFF

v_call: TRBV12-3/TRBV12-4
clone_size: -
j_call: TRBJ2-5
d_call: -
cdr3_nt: TGTGCCAGCAGTTTACAGGACTCTCTCCCACTGACCCAGTACTTC
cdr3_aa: CASSLQDSLPLTQYF

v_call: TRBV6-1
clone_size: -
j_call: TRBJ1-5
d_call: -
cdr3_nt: TGTGCCAGCAGTGAAGCAGAGGGGTCCCAGCCCCAGCATTTT
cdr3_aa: CASSEAEGSQPQHF

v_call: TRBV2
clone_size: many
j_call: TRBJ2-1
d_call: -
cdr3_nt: TGTGCCAGCACGTACTACAATGAGCAGTTCTTC
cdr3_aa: CASTYYNEQFF

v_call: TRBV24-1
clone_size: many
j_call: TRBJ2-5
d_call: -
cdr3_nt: TGTGCCACCAGTGATACCAACCTGCTTGGCCAGTACTTC
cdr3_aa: CATSDTNLLGQYF

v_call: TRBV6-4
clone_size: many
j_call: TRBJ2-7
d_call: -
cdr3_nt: TGTGCAAGCAATCGGATAAGGAGCTACGAGCAGTACTTC
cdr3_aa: CASNRIRSYEQYF